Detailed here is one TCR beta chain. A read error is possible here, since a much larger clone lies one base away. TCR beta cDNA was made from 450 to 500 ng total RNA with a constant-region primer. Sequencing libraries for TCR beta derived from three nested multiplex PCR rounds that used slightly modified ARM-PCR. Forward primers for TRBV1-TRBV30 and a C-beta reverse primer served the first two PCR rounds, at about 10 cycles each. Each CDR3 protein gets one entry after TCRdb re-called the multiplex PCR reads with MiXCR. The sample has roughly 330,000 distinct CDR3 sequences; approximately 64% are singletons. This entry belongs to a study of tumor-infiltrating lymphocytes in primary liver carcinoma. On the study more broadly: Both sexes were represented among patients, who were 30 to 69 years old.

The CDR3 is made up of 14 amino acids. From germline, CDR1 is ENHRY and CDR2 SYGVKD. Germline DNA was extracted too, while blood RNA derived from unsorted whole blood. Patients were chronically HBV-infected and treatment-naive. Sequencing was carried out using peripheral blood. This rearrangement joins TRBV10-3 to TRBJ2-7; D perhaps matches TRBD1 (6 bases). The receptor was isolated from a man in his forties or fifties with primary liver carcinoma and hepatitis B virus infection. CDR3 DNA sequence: TGTGTCATCAGTTTGCAGACAGGTTCCTACGAGCAGTACTTC. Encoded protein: CVISLQTGSYEQYF.